Each of the 23 T cell receptor beta chains below was sequenced from the same sample in a study of cytomegalovirus exposure and HLA in healthy donors. The PCR employed 60 Vbeta primers together with 13 Jbeta primers. Clones were read by immunoSEQ multiplex PCR, and TCRdb kept only the in-frame ones, dropping some. This listing includes 75,000 to 90,000 clones. Sequencing was performed on PBMCs. These receptor sequences come from a woman aged 60 to 75 in good health and CMV-seronegative.

This rearrangement joins TRBV29-1 to TRBJ2-1, with TRBD2 as a possible D gene (7 bases). The germline V gene encodes CDR1 SQVTM and CDR2 ANQGSEA. This CDR3 comprises 15 residues. The V gene lost 3 bases and the J gene lost 7 bases, with 19 bases spanning the gap. The CDR3 sequence is CSVDAGGRGSNEQFF. DNA for the CDR3: TGCAGCGTTGACGCCGGGGGGAGGGGGAGTAATGAGCAGTTCTTC.

The gene calls are TRBV28 and TRBJ1-2; D call uncertain. The CDR3 is 14 amino acids. In germline, CDR1 is MDHEN, CDR2 SYDVKM. Deletions cut 7 bases from V and 4 bases from J, with 16 bases between. DNA of the CDR3: TGTGCCAGCACCCCAACCCAGGTGCCCTATGGCTACACCTTC. Protein: CASTPTQVPYGYTF.

The J gene is TRBJ2-2, the V gene TRBV12-5; D gene uncertain. The CDR3 spans 16 residues. Trimming took 6 bases from V and 4 from J, leaving 18 bases between them. Germline V gene data show CDR1 as LGHNT and CDR2 as FRNRAP. The CDR3 bases are TGTGCTAGTGGCCCTCTCGGTGTTTCTGGCACCGGGGAGCTGTTTTTT. Protein: CASGPLGVSGTGELFF.

The rearrangement uses TRBV2 and TRBJ2-5; TRBD2 matches at 7 bases. CDR3 size: 12 residues. Trimming removed 8 bases from V and 1 base from J; junction bases left unmatched: 1. Per the germline V gene, CDR1 is SNHLY and CDR2 is FYNNEI. The CDR3 coding sequence is TGTGCCAGCTCGGGGGGCCAAGAGACCCAGTACTTC. Translation: CASSGGQETQYF. The full variable domain, rest sourced from reference TRBV2 and TRBJ2-5, is EPEVTQTPSHQVTQMGQEVILRCVPISNHLYFYWYRQILGQKVEFLVSFYNNEISEKSEIFDDQFSVERPDGSNFTLKIRSTKLEDSAMYFCASSGGQETQYFGPGTRLLVL.

V is TRBV25-1 and J is TRBJ2-5; D is perhaps TRBD2 (5 bases). Per the germline V gene, CDR1 is MGHDK and CDR2 is SYGVNS. The CDR3 runs 13 residues. V dropped 7 bases and J dropped 1 base, with 10 bases sitting between them. DNA of the CDR3: TGTGCCAGCACATCCGGACTCCAAGAGACCCAGTACTTC. Translated: CASTSGLQETQYF. Variable domain in full (rest from reference TRBV25-1 and TRBJ2-5): EADIYQTPRYLVIGTGKKITLECSQTMGHDKMYWYQQDPGMELHLIHYSYGVNSTEKGDLSSESTVSRIRTEHFPLTLESARPSHTSQYLCASTSGLQETQYFGPGTRLLVL.

The rearrangement uses TRBV10-3 and TRBJ2-7; 12 positions match TRBD1. This CDR3 is 16 amino acids long. The germline V gene encodes CDR1 ENHRY and CDR2 SYGVKD. J lost 6 bases, V lost 2 bases, and 8 bases had no gene match. CDR3 amino acids: CAISEAKGQGASEQYF. The CDR3 bases are TGTGCCATCAGTGAGGCAAAGGGACAGGGGGCGTCCGAGCAGTACTTC.

This chain links TRBV30 with TRBJ2-1, with 8 bases identical to TRBD2. The CDR3 loop spans 15 amino acids. V was pared by 3 bases and J by 3 bases, with 7 bases of the junction left unmatched. Germline loops: CDR1 GTSNPN, CDR2 SVGIG (reference sequence). The CDR3: CAWSTGGPHYNEQFF. DNA of the CDR3: TGTGCCTGGAGCACGGGAGGGCCACACTACAATGAGCAGTTCTTC.

The chain is built from TRBV18 and TRBJ1-1; a possible D gene is TRBD1 (5 bases). CDR1 is KGHSH, CDR2 LQKENI, per germline. V lost 0 bases to trimming and J lost 5 bases, with 13 bases between them. CDR3 size: 15 residues. CDR3 nucleotides: TGTGCCAGCTCACCACCGGCAGGGTGGCGAACTGAAGCTTTCTTT. As protein: CASSPPAGWRTEAFF.

This chain links TRBV9 with TRBJ2-6; D gene uncertain. The germline gives CDR1 SGDLS, CDR2 YYNGEE. The CDR3 runs to 16 residues. V lost 4 bases, J lost 0 bases, and 11 bases lay in between. This CDR3 is CASSKRRISGANVLTF. CDR3 nucleotide sequence: TGTGCCAGCAGCAAGCGACGGATCTCTGGGGCCAACGTCCTGACTTTC. Supplemented by reference TRBV9 and TRBJ2-6, the full variable domain reads DSGVTQTPKHLITATGQRVTLRCSPRSGDLSVYWYQQSLDQGLQFLIQYYNGEERAKGNILERFSAQQFPDLHSELNLSSLELGDSALYFCASSKRRISGANVLTFGAGSRLTVL.

The chain carries TRBV7-2 and TRBJ1-2; 9 bases line up with TRBD1. This CDR3 is 14 amino acids long. Per the germline V gene, CDR1 is SGHTA and CDR2 is FQGNSA. The trim removed 5 bases at V and 4 bases at J, leaving 5 bases unmatched. The CDR3 loop is CASSPPGQGYGYTF. The CDR3 DNA reads as TGTGCCAGCAGCCCACCGGGACAGGGCTATGGCTACACCTTC. The variable domain in full, with the rest retrieved from reference TRBV7-2 and TRBJ1-2, is GAGVSQSPSNKVTEKGKDVELRCDPISGHTALYWYRQSLGQGLEFLIYFQGNSAPDKSGLPSDRFSAERTGGSVSTLTIQRTQQEDSAVYLCASSPPGQGYGYTFGSGTRLTVV.

This chain connects TRBV28 to TRBJ1-1, with TRBD1 matching 7 bases. This CDR3 comprises 13 residues. Unmatched junction bases numbered 5, after V lost 5 bases and J lost 5 bases. Germline V gene sequence: CDR1 MDHEN, CDR2 SYDVKM. In nucleotides, the CDR3 is TGTGCCAGCAGTCGCGGGACAGATACTGAAGCTTTCTTT. Translated, it gives CASSRGTDTEAFF.

As to this clone: This CDR3 is also generated by other DNA sequences in the sample. The V gene is TRBV28, the J gene TRBJ2-7; 8 bases are a match to TRBD1. Germline CDR1 MDHEN, CDR2 SYDVKM. The V segment lost 8 bases and the J segment 2 bases; nucleotides outside the gene matches: 5. This CDR3 spans 13 amino acids. For the CDR3, the DNA is TGTGCCAGCGGGACAGGAGGTCCCTACGAGCAGTACTTC. Its translation is CASGTGGPYEQYF.

The V call is TRBV19, the J call TRBJ1-5, with TRBD1 identical over 7 bases. This CDR3 region has 15 residues. The trim removed 6 bases at V and 2 bases at J, leaving 7 bases unmatched. Germline-derived CDR1 and CDR2 are LNHDA and SQIVND (reference sequence). The CDR3 sequence: CASREGAFGNQPQHF. The CDR3 coding sequence is TGTGCCAGTAGGGAGGGGGCGTTTGGCAATCAGCCCCAGCATTTT.

The chain combines TRBV29-1 with TRBJ2-5; TRBD2 matches at 7 bases. This CDR3 is 14 amino acids long. With 6 bases clipped from V and 5 bases from J, the junction kept 12 bases outside the gene matches. From germline, CDR1 is SQVTM and CDR2 ANQGSEA. The CDR3 bases are TGCAGCGTGGGTCCGGGAGGCGGGAAGGAGACCCAGTACTTC. Its translation is CSVGPGGGKETQYF. The full variable domain, with the rest looked up from reference TRBV29-1 and TRBJ2-5, is SAVISQKPSRDICQRGTSLTIQCQVDSQVTMMFWYRQQPGQSLTLIATANQGSEATYESGFVIDKFPISRPNLTFSTLTVSNMSPEDSSIYLCSVGPGGGKETQYFGPGTRLLVL.

The chain has TRBV27 and TRBJ1-1, with 7 nucleotides matching TRBD1. V gave up 2 bases and J gave up 1 base; unmatched junction bases: 4. The CDR3 length is 15 residues. CDR1 and CDR2 from the germline V gene are MNHEY and SMNVEV (reference sequence). DNA of the CDR3: TGTGCCAGCAGTTTAGTTGGGACAGCGAACACTGAAGCTTTCTTT. This gives the protein CASSLVGTANTEAFF.

This rearrangement joins TRBV29-1 to TRBJ1-2; 8 bases match TRBD1. This CDR3 is 12 amino acids long. Germline assignment: CDR1 SQVTM and CDR2 ANQGSEA. The V and J ends lost 5 bases and 5 bases, in that order; junction bases with no gene match: 4. The CDR3 bases are TGCAGCGTTCTGGACAGGGAGTATGGCTACACCTTC. Amino acids: CSVLDREYGYTF. The full variable domain, in which reference TRBV29-1 and TRBJ1-2 provide the parts outside the CDR3, is SAVISQKPSRDICQRGTSLTIQCQVDSQVTMMFWYRQQPGQSLTLIATANQGSEATYESGFVIDKFPISRPNLTFSTLTVSNMSPEDSSIYLCSVLDREYGYTFGSGTRLTVV.

The chain links TRBV2 to TRBJ1-5; TRBD1 aligns across 12 bases. With 6 bases clipped from V and 6 bases from J, the junction kept 3 bases outside the gene matches. CDR1 is SNHLY, CDR2 FYNNEI, per germline. This CDR3 has 14 amino acids. This CDR3 reads CASSGTGGTQPQHF. The CDR3, as DNA: TGTGCCAGCAGCGGGACAGGGGGCACTCAGCCCCAGCATTTT.

The chain couples TRBV10-1 to TRBJ2-7, with 10 bases lining up with TRBD1. The CDR3 is 14 amino acids. Germline V CDR1 and CDR2: WNHNN, SYGVQD (reference sequence). The V segment lost 8 bases and the J segment 3 bases; nucleotides outside the gene matches: 7. The CDR3 reads CASVRRTGGYEQYF. CDR3 bases: TGCGCCAGCGTACGACGGACAGGGGGCTACGAGCAGTACTTC.

The rearrangement uses TRBV5-1 and TRBJ1-2, with 7 bases fitting TRBD1. The CDR3 is made up of 19 amino acids. V trimming: 2 bases; J trimming: 0 bases; junction bases outside the gene matches: 16. CDR1 and CDR2 (germline): SGHRS, YFSETQ. CDR3 DNA: TGCGCCAGCAGCTTAACCGAGACAGGGCGCGCCTTGGCTAACTATGGCTACACCTTC. Protein sequence: CASSLTETGRALANYGYTF.

J is TRBJ1-1 and V is TRBV5-1; 7 bases are a match to TRBD1. The germline gives CDR1 SGHRS, CDR2 YFSETQ. This CDR3 is 13 amino acids long. V lost 5 bases and J lost 0; bases outside the gene matches: 1. The CDR3 DNA is TGCGCCAGCAGAGGGACAGTGAACACTGAAGCTTTCTTT. Amino acid sequence: CASRGTVNTEAFF.

V is TRBV5-8 and J is TRBJ2-3, with 10 bases matching TRBD2. The junction had 3 bases not matched to a gene; V was cut back by 4 bases and J by 1 base. The germline gives CDR1 SGHTS, CDR2 YDEGEE. The CDR3 runs 15 residues. This CDR3 is CASSQGTSGTDTQYF. The CDR3 DNA reads TGTGCCAGCAGCCAGGGGACTAGCGGCACAGATACGCAGTATTTT.

This chain joins TRBV5-1 and TRBJ1-1; D might be TRBD1 (5 bases). Germline CDR1 is SGHRS and CDR2 is YFSETQ. The V and J ends lost 0 bases and 5 bases respectively, with 11 bases between them. CDR3 length: 14 residues. The CDR3 region is CASSLVGRGTEAFF. CDR3 nucleotide sequence: TGCGCCAGCAGCTTGGTTGGGCGGGGGACTGAAGCTTTCTTT.

The rearrangement joins TRBV10-3 to TRBJ2-1; 9 bases fit TRBD2. With V trimmed by 0 bases and J by 7 bases, 7 bases remained unmatched. This CDR3 spans 16 amino acids. CDR1 is ENHRY and CDR2 is SYGVKD in the germline V gene. The CDR3 protein is CAISESWAGGRNEQFF. CDR3 sequence (DNA): TGTGCCATCAGTGAGTCGTGGGCGGGAGGGCGAAATGAGCAGTTCTTC.